This T cell receptor (beta chain) was recovered during a study of T cell repertoires in cytomegalovirus infection (dated by TCRdb to the late 2010s). For the study in its entirety: Donor HLA type was relevant to the analysis, as public TCR beta signatures indicated carriage of CMV infection together with the matching HLA type.

These reads were obtained on an Illumina HiSeq 1500. The public reads were reanalyzed by TCRdb: fastp trimming at Q25, MiXCR alignment, in-frame beta chains only. Rows are combined by CDR3 protein, so each entry shows the most common genes and DNA. The sample contains roughly 100,000 distinct CDR3 sequences, about 15% of them found a single time. The ten largest clones represent 8% of the sample. Overall study outcomes, separate from this receptor: In the ex vivo response, HLA-C-restricted CMV-specific TCR beta clonotypes were dominant, and in two of eight donors the single most frequent clonotype came from this HLA-C-restricted group. In both this cohort and an independent cohort of some 380 donors, the cumulative frequency of public TCR beta family members distinguished carriers of CMV infection plus the relevant HLA type.

Turning to this clonotype: The antigen this receptor binds is unknown. No qualities accompany the bases; no much larger clone lies one base away.

At the junction V is shortened by 2 bases and J by 10 bases, with 7 bases in between. Sequences SGHDT (CDR1) and YYEEEE (CDR2) are obtained from the germline V gene. The CDR3 measures 11 amino acids from cysteine to phenylalanine. CDR3 DNA is the only sequence kept; it has 33 bases, read in frame from the first base. The rearranged chain carries TRBV5-6 and TRBJ1-5, with the D segment identity uncertain. The origin of this receptor is a human donor in good health (CMV status not recorded). Some clones in this sample may be carry-over from other donors' samples. Sequencing was carried out using PBMCs. Here is the DNA: TGTGCCAGCAGCTTAAGGGTTCCCCAGCATTTT. Its translation is CASSLRVPQHF. With all but the CDR3 taken from the reference TRBV5-6 and TRBJ1-5 genes, the full variable domain is: DAGVTQSPTHLIKTRGQQVTLRCSPKSGHDTVSWYQQALGQGPQFIFQYYEEEERQRGNFPDRFSGHQFPNYSSELNVNALLLGDSALYLCASSLRVPQHFGDGTRLSIL.